The next 11 T cell receptor beta chains were all read from a single sample in a study of cytomegalovirus exposure and HLA in healthy donors. In the PCR, 60 Vbeta and 13 Jbeta primers were used. Assay used: immunoSEQ multiplex PCR; TCRdb lists only in-frame clones, some missing. This table has roughly 250,000 clones, around four fifths appearing once. The sample comprised PBMCs. All receptors come from a woman aged 40 to 50 in good health and CMV-seropositive.

J is TRBJ2-7 and V is TRBV7-6; 9 bases line up with TRBD2. V lost 5 bases, J lost 9 bases, and 14 bases stayed unmatched. The CDR3 is 15 amino acids. Germline V gene data show CDR1 as SGHVS and CDR2 as FNYEAQ. The CDR3 sequence is CASSETGTSRTAQYF. CDR3 DNA sequence: TGTGCCAGCAGCGAAACCGGGACTAGCAGGACGGCGCAGTACTTC. The variable domain in full, with the rest retrieved from reference TRBV7-6 and TRBJ2-7, is GAGVSQSPRYKVTKRGQDVALRCDPISGHVSLYWYRQALGQGPEFLTYFNYEAQQDKSGLPNDRFSAERPEGSISTLTIQRTEQRDSAMYRCASSETGTSRTAQYFGPGTRLTVT.

This chain joins TRBV28 and TRBJ1-2; weak D call: TRBD1 (5 bases). V was shortened by 7 bases and J by 4 bases, with 16 bases between the two germline ends. CDR1 is MDHEN, CDR2 SYDVKM, per germline. The CDR3 is 14 residues long. The CDR3, as DNA: TGTGCCAGCACCTCTGCGGGGACCCCCTATGGCTACACCTTC. Translated: CASTSAGTPYGYTF.

CDR3 protein: CASSVNRGNGELFF. CDR3 coding DNA: TGTGCCAGTAGTGTCAACAGGGGAAACGGGGAGCTGTTTTTT. The chain has TRBV19 and TRBJ2-2, with TRBD1 identical over 7 bases. The germline CDR1 and CDR2 sequences are LNHDA and SQIVND (reference sequence). Germline trimming cut 5 bases from V and 7 bases from J; bases unmatched to any gene: 7. This CDR3 is 14 amino acids long.

The V call is TRBV6-1, the J call TRBJ1-1, with D possibly being TRBD1 (6 bases). Deletions cut 2 bases from V and 1 base from J, with 8 bases between. The CDR3 extends over 14 amino acids. The germline V gene encodes CDR1 MNHNS and CDR2 SASEGT. The CDR3 protein is CASSEPGQNTEAFF. DNA of the CDR3: TGTGCCAGCAGTGAACCGGGACAGAACACTGAAGCTTTCTTT.

The chain couples TRBV29-1 to TRBJ2-7; 10 nucleotides agree with TRBD2. The ends lost 1 base at V and 4 bases at J; junction bases unmatched: 1. Germline V lookup: CDR1 SQVTM, CDR2 ANQGSEA. CDR3 length: 13 residues. CDR3 nucleotides: TGCAGCGTTGAAGGAGCGGGGGGGTACGAGCAGTACTTC. Protein product: CSVEGAGGYEQYF.

The chain uses TRBV15 and TRBJ1-3; D gene ambiguous. The CDR3 is 16 residues long. Germline assignment: CDR1 LNHNV and CDR2 YYDKDF (reference sequence). V lost 6 bases and J 0 bases, leaving 15 bases between the germline ends. This CDR3 reads CATRTGGGASGNTIYF. Written as DNA, the CDR3 is TGTGCCACCAGGACCGGAGGAGGCGCCTCTGGAAACACCATATATTTT.

As to this clone: At one end, the junction sequence differs from germline, possibly due to a read error. The V call is TRBV7-9, the J call TRBJ1-2, with D possibly TRBD1 on 6 matching bases. The CDR3 totals 14 residues. Germline V gives CDR1 SEHNR, CDR2 FQNEAQ (reference sequence). The chain's CDR3 is CSSSFSLGQNGYTF. CDR3 DNA: TGTTCCAGCAGCTTCAGCCTTGGACAGAATGGCTACACCTTC.

The table lists this clone with a count of one. The gene calls are TRBV19 and TRBJ1-1, with 8 bases lining up with TRBD1. Trimming removed 1 base from V and 2 bases from J; junction bases left unmatched: 3. The CDR3 totals 15 residues. Looked up from germline, CDR1 is LNHDA and CDR2 is SQIVND (reference sequence). The CDR3: CASSIGTGGNTEAFF. The CDR3 DNA sequence: TGTGCCAGTAGTATAGGAACAGGGGGTAACACTGAAGCTTTCTTT.

The chain employs TRBV5-4 and TRBJ2-7, with TRBD1 as a possible D gene (6 bases). This CDR3 has 13 amino acids. Between the trimmed V and J ends, which lost 3 bases and 2 bases, there was a span of 9 bases. Germline V CDR1 and CDR2: SGHNT, YYREEE (reference sequence). DNA of the CDR3: TGTGCCAGCAGCTGGGGACAAACCTACGAGCAGTACTTC. It translates to CASSWGQTYEQYF.

This clone was counted once. The chain recombines TRBV7-3 with TRBJ2-1, with 9 bases matching TRBD1. The CDR3 is 16 residues long. CDR1 and CDR2 from the germline V gene are SGHTA and FQGTGA. Germline trimming cut 4 bases from V and 7 bases from J; bases unmatched to any gene: 11. CDR3 in amino acids: CASSSTFGTGKNEQFF. The CDR3 bases are TGTGCCAGCAGCTCTACATTTGGGACAGGGAAAAATGAGCAGTTCTTC. The whole variable domain, remainder taken from reference TRBV7-3 and TRBJ2-1, is GAGVSQTPSNKVTEKGKYVELRCDPISGHTALYWYRQSLGQGPEFLIYFQGTGAADDSGLPNDRFFAVRPEGSVSTLKIQRTERGDSAVYLCASSSTFGTGKNEQFFGPGTRLTVL.

V is TRBV5-1 and J is TRBJ1-4; no clear D gene. The CDR3 contains 14 residues. Trimming left V 6 bases short and J 0 bases short, with 9 bases between. Germline V gene lookup returns CDR1 SGHRS and CDR2 YFSETQ. CDR3 sequence reads: CASTLSATNEKLFF. The CDR3 DNA sequence: TGCGCCAGCACCCTGTCCGCAACTAATGAAAAACTGTTTTTT. The variable domain in full, with the rest retrieved from reference TRBV5-1 and TRBJ1-4, is KAGVTQTPRYLIKTRGQQVTLSCSPISGHRSVSWYQQTPGQGLQFLFEYFSETQRNKGNFPGRFSGRQFSNSRSEMNVSTLELGDSALYLCASTLSATNEKLFFGSGTQLSVL.